This record covers a single T cell receptor (beta chain). The target antigen is unknown. This record comes from a study of blood T cells in healthy people across ages. Study-wide findings and caveats: No one knew whether donors had CMV, which possibly confounded expanded clonotype changes. Greater diversity and more naive CD4+ cells were seen in long-lived donors than in aged donors.

Primed by a sample-barcoded 5' primer and a J-beta primer mix, a second PCR proceeded for about 6 to 11 cycles. TCRdb reprocessed the 5' RACE reads via MiXCR and lists one record per CDR3 protein. The table records approximately 800,000 distinct CDR3 sequences, around a quarter of them present only once. This CDR3 is built from 13 residues. Germline CDR1 reads MDHEN; CDR2 reads SYDVKM. V gave up 2 bases and J gave up 2 bases, with 4 bases separating them. At least 5.5 micrograms of total RNA were extracted per sample. These data were also reused for a study on T cells of mothers and their children. That publication notes: The people who donated were a few healthy Caucasian mothers and their six children.

The receptor was derived from a boy aged 10-17 years in good health. Sequences were obtained from blood. J is TRBJ2-1 and V is TRBV28; D remains unclear. CDR3 region: CASSLRTYNEQFF. The DNA of the CDR3 is TGTGCCAGCAGTTTAAGGACCTACAATGAGCAGTTCTTC.